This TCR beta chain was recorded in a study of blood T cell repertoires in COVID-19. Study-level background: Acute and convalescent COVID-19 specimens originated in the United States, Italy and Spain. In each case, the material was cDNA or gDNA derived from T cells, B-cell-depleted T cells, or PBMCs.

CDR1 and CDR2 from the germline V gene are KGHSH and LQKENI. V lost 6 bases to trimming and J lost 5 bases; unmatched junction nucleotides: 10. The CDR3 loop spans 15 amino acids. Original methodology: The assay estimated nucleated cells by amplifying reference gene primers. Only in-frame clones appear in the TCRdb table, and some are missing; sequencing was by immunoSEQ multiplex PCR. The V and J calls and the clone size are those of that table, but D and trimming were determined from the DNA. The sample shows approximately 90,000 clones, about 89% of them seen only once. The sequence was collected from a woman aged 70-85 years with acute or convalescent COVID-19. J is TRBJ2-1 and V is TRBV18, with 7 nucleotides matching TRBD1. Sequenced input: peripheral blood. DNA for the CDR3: TGTGCCAGCTCTAAAGGGGGCATGTCCAACAATGAGCAGTTCTTC. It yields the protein CASSKGGMSNNEQFF. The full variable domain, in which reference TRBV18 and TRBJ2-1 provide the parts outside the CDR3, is NAGVMQNPRHLVRRRGQEARLRCSPMKGHSHVYWYRQLPEEGLKFMVYLQKENIIDESGMPKERFSAEFPKEGPSILRIQQVVRGDSAAYFCASSKGGMSNNEQFFGPGTRLTVL.